These 2 T cell receptor beta chains came from one sample sequenced in a study of Tregs in tolerant kidney transplant recipients (dated by TCRdb to between 2018 and 2021). For these TCRs, the target antigens are not known. Preparation of the library involved the immunoSEQ multiplex PCR assay. TCRdb took over this immuneACCESS table, retaining in-frame rearrangements with V and J assigned. Such tables are incomplete; in checked studies, under half of the missing clones stem from an unresolved V gene, and the remainder is unexplained. Recorded for this sample are tens of thousands of clones; roughly 95% of them occurred a single time. Around 0.35% of the sample is taken by the ten largest. The sequencing sample was made of Tregs from blood cultured with allogeneic cells. Every receptor here comes from a human donor in good health.

This rearrangement joins TRBV5-1 to TRBJ2-7; D is perhaps TRBD1 (5 bases). V lost 2 bases, J lost 2 bases, and 11 bases lay in between. The CDR3 runs to 14 residues. Germline assignment: CDR1 SGHRS and CDR2 YFSETQ. Written as DNA, the CDR3 is TGCGCCAGCAGCTTAGACAGCACGACCTACGAGCAGTACTTC. It translates to CASSLDSTTYEQYF. Combining the CDR3 with reference TRBV5-1 and TRBJ2-7 gives the whole variable domain KAGVTQTPRYLIKTRGQQVTLSCSPISGHRSVSWYQQTPGQGLQFLFEYFSETQRNKGNFPGRFSGRQFSNSRSEMNVSTLELGDSALYLCASSLDSTTYEQYFGPGTRLTVT.

This chain links TRBV10-3 with TRBJ2-7; maybe TRBD2 (6 bases). The V gene lost 8 bases and the J gene lost 7 bases, with 24 bases spanning the gap. This CDR3 is built from 15 residues. Germline-derived CDR1 and CDR2 are ENHRY and SYGVKD. The CDR3 protein is CAISGEYGLPGEQYF. CDR3 sequence (DNA): TGTGCCATCTCGGGGGAGTACGGCCTCCCGGGGGAGCAGTACTTC.